This T cell receptor beta chain was captured in a study of T cell clones after liver transplantation. Study context: Post-transplant blood was tracked for graft-donor-reactive T cell clones identified in a pre-transplant mixed lymphocyte reaction.

General study points: These preliminary findings come from unstandardized post-transplant sampling times. Compared with third party-reactive sequences, donor-reactive ones declined more, independent of withdrawal success. Graft donor-reactive T cells possibly entered the graft instead of undergoing deletion.

The CDR3 runs to 15 residues. V dropped 1 base and J dropped 8; count of bases not matched to a gene: 7. Germline CDR1 and CDR2: SGHNT and YENEEA. Only in-frame clones appear in the TCRdb table, and some are missing; sequencing was by immunoSEQ multiplex PCR. The data contain about 21,000 clones, 80% to 95% of them singletons. About this clone itself: Its antigen is not identified.

This TCR was recovered from a human patient who received a liver transplant. Some T cells may be graft donor cells. The sample in question was CD8+ T cells from blood, obtained less than 28 months after liver transplant. J is TRBJ2-1 and V is TRBV11-3, with TRBD2 matching 8 bases. The CDR3 nucleotides are TGTGCCAGCAGCTTAGCGCGGGGGGCCTGGGATGAGCAGTTCTTC. This sequence encodes CASSLARGAWDEQFF.